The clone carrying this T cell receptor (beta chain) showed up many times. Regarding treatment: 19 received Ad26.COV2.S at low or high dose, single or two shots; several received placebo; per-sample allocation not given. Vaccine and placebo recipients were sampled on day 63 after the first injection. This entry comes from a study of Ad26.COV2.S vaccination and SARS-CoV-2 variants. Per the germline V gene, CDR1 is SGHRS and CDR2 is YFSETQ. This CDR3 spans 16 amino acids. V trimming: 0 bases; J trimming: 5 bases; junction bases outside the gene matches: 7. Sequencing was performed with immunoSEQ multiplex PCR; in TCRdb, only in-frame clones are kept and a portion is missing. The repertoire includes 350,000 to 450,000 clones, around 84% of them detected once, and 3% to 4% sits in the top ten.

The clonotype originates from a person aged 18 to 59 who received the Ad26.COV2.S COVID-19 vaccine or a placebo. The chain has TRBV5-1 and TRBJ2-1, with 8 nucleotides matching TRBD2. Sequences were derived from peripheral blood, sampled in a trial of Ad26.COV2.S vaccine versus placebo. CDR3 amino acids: CASSLGPAGVNNEQFF. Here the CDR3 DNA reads TGCGCCAGCAGCTTGGGTCCAGCGGGAGTAAACAATGAGCAGTTCTTC.